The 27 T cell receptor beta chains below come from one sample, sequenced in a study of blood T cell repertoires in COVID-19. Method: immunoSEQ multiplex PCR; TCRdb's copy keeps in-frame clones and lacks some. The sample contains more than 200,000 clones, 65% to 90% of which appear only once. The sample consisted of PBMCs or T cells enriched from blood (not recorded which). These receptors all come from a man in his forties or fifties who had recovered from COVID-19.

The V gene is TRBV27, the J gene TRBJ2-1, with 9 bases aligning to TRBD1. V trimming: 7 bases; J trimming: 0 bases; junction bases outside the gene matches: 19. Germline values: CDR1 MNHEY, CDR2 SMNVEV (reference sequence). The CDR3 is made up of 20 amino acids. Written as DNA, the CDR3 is TGTGCCAGCATCGGGGCTCCCGGGACAGGGCCCATAAGCTCCTACAATGAGCAGTTCTTC. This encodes CASIGAPGTGPISSYNEQFF.

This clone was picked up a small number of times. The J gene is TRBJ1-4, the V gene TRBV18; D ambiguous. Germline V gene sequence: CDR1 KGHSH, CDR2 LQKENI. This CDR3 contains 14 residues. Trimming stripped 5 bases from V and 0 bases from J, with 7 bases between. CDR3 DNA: TGTGCCAGCTCAAGAGCTTCAACTAATGAAAAACTGTTTTTT. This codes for CASSRASTNEKLFF.

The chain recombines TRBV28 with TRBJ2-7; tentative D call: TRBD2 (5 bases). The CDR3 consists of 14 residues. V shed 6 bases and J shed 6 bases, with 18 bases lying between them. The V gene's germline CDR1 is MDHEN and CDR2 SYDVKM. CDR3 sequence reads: CASSLIMEASEQYF. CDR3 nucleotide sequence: TGTGCCAGCAGCCTCATAATGGAGGCCTCCGAGCAGTACTTC.

The DNA of the CDR3 is TGCGCCAGCAGCTTGTCTCGGGACAGTTCCTACAATGAGCAGTTCTTC. Its translation: CASSLSRDSSYNEQFF. J is TRBJ2-1 and V is TRBV5-1, with 7 bases lining up with TRBD1. Germline-derived CDR1 and CDR2 are SGHRS and YFSETQ. Trimming took 1 base from V and 1 from J; bases not matched to a gene: 5. CDR3 length: 16 amino acids.

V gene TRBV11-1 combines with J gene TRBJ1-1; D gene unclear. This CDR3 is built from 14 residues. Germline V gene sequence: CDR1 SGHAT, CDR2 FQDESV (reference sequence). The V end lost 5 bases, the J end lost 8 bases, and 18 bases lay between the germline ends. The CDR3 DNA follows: TGTGCCAGCAGCGCCAGGTGGCCAGTAGAGGAAGCTTTCTTT. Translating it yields CASSARWPVEEAFF.

CDR3 region: CASSYSGEGNIQYF. CDR3 DNA: TGTGCCAGCAGTTACTCCGGAGAGGGAAACATTCAGTACTTC. The chain recombines TRBV6-5 with TRBJ2-4, with a weak D call TRBD2 (5 bases). The CDR3 runs to 14 residues. Looked up from germline, CDR1 is MNHEY and CDR2 is SVGAGI. Trimming pared 0 bases from V and 6 bases from J, leaving 9 bases between.

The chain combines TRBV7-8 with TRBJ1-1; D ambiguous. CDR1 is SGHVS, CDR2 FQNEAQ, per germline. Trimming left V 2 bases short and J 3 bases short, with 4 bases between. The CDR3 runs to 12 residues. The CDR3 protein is CASSLTDTEAFF. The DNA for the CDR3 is TGTGCCAGCAGCTTAACAGACACTGAAGCTTTCTTT.

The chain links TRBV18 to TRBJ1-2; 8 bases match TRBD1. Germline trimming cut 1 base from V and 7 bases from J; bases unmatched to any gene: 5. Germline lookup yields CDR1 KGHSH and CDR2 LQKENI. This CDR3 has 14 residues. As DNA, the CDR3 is TGTGCCAGCTCACCACGCCAGGGGGCGGGTGGCTACACCTTC. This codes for CASSPRQGAGGYTF.

CDR3 loop: CASSLGSSTEAFF. The CDR3 bases are TGTGCCAGCAGTTTAGGTAGTTCTACTGAAGCTTTCTTT. This chain connects TRBV27 to TRBJ1-1; D unclear. V lost 2 bases, J lost 5 bases, and 9 bases lay in between. This CDR3 spans 13 amino acids. Germline-derived CDR1 and CDR2 are MNHEY and SMNVEV (reference sequence).

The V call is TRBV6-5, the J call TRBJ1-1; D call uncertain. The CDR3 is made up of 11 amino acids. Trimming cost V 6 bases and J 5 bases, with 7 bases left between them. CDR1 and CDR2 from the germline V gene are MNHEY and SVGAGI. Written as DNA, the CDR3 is TGTGCCAGCAGGACTGGGACTGAAGCTTTCTTT. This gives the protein CASRTGTEAFF.

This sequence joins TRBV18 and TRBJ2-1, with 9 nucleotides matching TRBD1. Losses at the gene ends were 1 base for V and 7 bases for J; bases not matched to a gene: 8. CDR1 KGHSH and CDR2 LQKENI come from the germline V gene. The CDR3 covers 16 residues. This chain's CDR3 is CASSPQPGQGANEQFF. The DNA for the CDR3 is TGTGCCAGCTCACCACAACCGGGACAGGGAGCTAATGAGCAGTTCTTC.

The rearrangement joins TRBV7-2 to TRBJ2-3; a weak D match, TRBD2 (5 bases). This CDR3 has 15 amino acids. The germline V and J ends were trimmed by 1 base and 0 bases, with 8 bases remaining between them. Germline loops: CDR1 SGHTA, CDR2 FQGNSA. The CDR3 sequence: CASSLVATSTDTQYF. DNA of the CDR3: TGTGCCAGCAGCTTAGTAGCGACTAGCACAGATACGCAGTATTTT. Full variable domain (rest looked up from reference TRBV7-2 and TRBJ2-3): GAGVSQSPSNKVTEKGKDVELRCDPISGHTALYWYRQSLGQGLEFLIYFQGNSAPDKSGLPSDRFSAERTGGSVSTLTIQRTQQEDSAVYLCASSLVATSTDTQYFGPGTRLTVL.

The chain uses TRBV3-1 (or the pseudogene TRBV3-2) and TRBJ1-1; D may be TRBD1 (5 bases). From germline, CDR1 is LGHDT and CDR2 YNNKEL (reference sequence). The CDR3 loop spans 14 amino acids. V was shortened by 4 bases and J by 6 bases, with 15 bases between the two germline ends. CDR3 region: CASSRPGRSPEAFF. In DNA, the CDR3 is TGTGCCAGCAGCCGTCCAGGGAGGAGTCCTGAAGCTTTCTTT.

In DNA form, the CDR3 reads TGTGCCAGCAGCACGGGACAGGGAGGCCGGAATCAGCCCCAGCATTTT. Encoded protein: CASSTGQGGRNQPQHF. This chain links TRBV21-1 with TRBJ1-5; the listed D gene, TRBD1, was not tested against the DNA. TRBV21-1 is annotated as a pseudogene. This CDR3 is 16 amino acids long.

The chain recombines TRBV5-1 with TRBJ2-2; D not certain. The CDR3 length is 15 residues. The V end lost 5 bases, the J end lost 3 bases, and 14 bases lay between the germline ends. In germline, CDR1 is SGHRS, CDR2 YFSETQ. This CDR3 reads CASRVAAADTGELFF. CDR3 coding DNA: TGCGCCAGCAGGGTCGCGGCTGCGGACACCGGGGAGCTGTTTTTT.

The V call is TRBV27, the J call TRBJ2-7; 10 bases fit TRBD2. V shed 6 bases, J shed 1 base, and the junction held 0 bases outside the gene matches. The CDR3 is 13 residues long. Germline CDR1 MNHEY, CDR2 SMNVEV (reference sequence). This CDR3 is CASRLAGSYEQYF. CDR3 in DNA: TGTGCCAGCAGACTAGCGGGATCCTACGAGCAGTACTTC.

For the CDR3, the DNA is TGCGCCAGCAGCGAGGATGGCCGCTATGGCTACACCTTC. It is translated as CASSEDGRYGYTF. The chain uses TRBV5-1 and TRBJ1-2; D uncertain. With 4 bases removed from V and 4 bases from J, the gap between germline ends came to 11 bases. CDR3 length: 13 residues. The germline gives CDR1 SGHRS, CDR2 YFSETQ.

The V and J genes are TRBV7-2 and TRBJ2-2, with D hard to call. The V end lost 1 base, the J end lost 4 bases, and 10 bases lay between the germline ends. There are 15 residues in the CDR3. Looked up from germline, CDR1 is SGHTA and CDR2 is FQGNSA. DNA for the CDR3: TGTGCCAGCAGCTTAGTGCGCGTTCTCACCGGGGAGCTGTTTTTT. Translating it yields CASSLVRVLTGELFF.

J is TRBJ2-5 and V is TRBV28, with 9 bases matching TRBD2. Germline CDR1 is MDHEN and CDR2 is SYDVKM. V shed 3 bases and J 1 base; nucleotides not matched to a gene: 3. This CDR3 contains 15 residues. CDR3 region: CASSLSRGGQETQYF. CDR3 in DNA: TGTGCCAGCAGTTTGTCGCGGGGGGGCCAAGAGACCCAGTACTTC. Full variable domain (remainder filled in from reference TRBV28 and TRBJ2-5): DVKVTQSSRYLVKRTGEKVFLECVQDMDHENMFWYRQDPGLGLRLIYFSYDVKMKEKGDIPEGYSVSREKKERFSLILESASTNQTSMYLCASSLSRGGQETQYFGPGTRLLVL.

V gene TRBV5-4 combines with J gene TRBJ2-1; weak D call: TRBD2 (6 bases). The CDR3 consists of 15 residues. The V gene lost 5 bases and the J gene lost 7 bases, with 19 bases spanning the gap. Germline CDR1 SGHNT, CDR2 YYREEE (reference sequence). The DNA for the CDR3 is TGTGCCAGCAGTCACGGCGGGATCAGGGCAAATGAGCAGTTCTTC. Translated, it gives CASSHGGIRANEQFF.

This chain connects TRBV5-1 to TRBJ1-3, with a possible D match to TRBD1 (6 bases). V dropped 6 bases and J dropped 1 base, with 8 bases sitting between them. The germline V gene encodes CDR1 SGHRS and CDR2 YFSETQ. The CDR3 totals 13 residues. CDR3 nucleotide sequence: TGCGCCAGCACACAGGGTTCTGGAAACACCATATATTTT. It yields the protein CASTQGSGNTIYF.

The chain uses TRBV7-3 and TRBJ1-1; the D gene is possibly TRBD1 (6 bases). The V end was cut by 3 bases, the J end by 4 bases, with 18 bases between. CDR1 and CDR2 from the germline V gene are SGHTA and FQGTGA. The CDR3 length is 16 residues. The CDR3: CASSFGTKARGTEAFF. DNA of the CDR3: TGTGCCAGCAGCTTCGGGACAAAGGCCCGGGGCACTGAAGCTTTCTTT.

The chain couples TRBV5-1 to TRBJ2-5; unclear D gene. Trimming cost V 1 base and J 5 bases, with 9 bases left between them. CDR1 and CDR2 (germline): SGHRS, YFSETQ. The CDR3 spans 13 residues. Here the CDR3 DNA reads TGCGCCAGCAGCTTGTCACTCCGGGAGACCCAGTACTTC. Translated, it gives CASSLSLRETQYF.

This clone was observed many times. The CDR3 DNA is TGTGCCATCAGGGGGACTAGCGGGAGGGCCGGTGAGCAGTTCTTC. Its protein is CAIRGTSGRAGEQFF. The chain has TRBV10-3 and TRBJ2-1; 16 nucleotides align to TRBD2. Trimming removed 6 bases from V and 9 bases from J; junction bases left unmatched: 5. Germline CDR1 ENHRY, CDR2 SYGVKD. The CDR3 loop spans 15 amino acids.

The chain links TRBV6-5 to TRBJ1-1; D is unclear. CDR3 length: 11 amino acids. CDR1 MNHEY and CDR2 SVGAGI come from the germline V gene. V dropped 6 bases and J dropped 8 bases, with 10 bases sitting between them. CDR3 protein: CASSKFGEAFF. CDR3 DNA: TGTGCCAGCAGCAAGTTCGGGGAAGCTTTCTTT.

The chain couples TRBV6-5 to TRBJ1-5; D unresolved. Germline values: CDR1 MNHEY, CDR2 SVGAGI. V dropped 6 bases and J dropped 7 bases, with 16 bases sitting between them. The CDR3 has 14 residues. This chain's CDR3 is CASSSIRESQPQHF. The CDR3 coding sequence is TGTGCCAGCAGCTCAATCCGGGAGAGCCAGCCCCAGCATTTT.

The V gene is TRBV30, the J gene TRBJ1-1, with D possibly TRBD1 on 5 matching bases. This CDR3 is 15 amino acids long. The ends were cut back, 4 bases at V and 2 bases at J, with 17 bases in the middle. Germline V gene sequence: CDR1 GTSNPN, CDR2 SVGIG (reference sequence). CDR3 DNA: TGTGCCTGGACCAGCCCCGGGTGGACAAACACTGAAGCTTTCTTT. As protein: CAWTSPGWTNTEAFF. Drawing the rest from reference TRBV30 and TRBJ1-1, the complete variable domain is SQTIHQWPATLVQPVGSPLSLECTVEGTSNPNLYWYRQAAGRGLQLLFYSVGIGQISSEVPQNLSASRPQDRQFILSSKKLLLSDSGFYLCAWTSPGWTNTEAFFGQGTRLTVV.